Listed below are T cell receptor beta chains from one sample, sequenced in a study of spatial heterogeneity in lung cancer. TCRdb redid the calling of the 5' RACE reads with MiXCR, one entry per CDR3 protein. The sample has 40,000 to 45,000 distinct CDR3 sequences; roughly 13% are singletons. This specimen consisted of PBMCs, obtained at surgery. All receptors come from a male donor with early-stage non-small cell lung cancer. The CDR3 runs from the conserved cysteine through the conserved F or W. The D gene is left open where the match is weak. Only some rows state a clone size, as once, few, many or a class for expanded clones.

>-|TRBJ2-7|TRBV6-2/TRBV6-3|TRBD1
CASSYGTGGQEQYF
TGTGCCAGCAGCTACGGGACAGGGGGCCAAGAGCAGTACTTC
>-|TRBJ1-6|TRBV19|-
CGAGSSYNSPLHF
TGTGGGGCAGGGAGCTCCTATAATTCACCCCTCCACTTT
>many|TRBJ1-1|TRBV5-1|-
CASSLAPARTEAFF
TGCGCCAGCAGCTTGGCCCCGGCACGGACTGAAGCTTTCTTT
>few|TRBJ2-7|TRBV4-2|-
CASRFSTGPYEQYF
TGTGCCAGCCGATTTAGCACAGGCCCCTACGAGCAGTACTTC
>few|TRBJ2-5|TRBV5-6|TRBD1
CASSQVKTGMQETQYF
TGTGCCAGCAGCCAAGTAAAGACAGGGATGCAAGAGACCCAGTACTTC
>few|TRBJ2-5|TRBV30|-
CAWRGSGKTQYF
TGTGCCTGGAGGGGAAGTGGAAAGACCCAGTACTTC
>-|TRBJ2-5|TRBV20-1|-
CSASWQKETQYF
TGCAGTGCTAGTTGGCAGAAAGAGACCCAGTACTTC
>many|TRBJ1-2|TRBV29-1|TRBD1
CSVERTGSVIGGYTF
TGCAGCGTTGAAAGGACAGGGTCCGTAATAGGTGGCTACACCTTC
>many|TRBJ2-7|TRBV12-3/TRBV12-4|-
CASRGSPYEQYF
TGTGCCAGCCGGGGAAGTCCCTACGAGCAGTACTTC
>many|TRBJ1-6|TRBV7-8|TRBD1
CASSLFGPSSTGGNSPLHF
TGTGCCAGCAGCTTATTTGGTCCCTCCAGCACAGGGGGCAATTCACCCCTCCACTTT
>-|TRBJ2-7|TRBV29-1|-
CSVQGPTVYEQYF
TGCAGCGTGCAGGGGCCTACCGTCTACGAGCAGTACTTC
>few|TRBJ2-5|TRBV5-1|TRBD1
CASSLATGGETQYF
TGCGCCAGCAGCTTAGCGACAGGGGGAGAGACCCAGTACTTC
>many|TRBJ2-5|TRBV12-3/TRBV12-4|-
CASSLMGVQETQYF
TGTGCCAGCAGTTTAATGGGGGTCCAAGAGACCCAGTACTTC
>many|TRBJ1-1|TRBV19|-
CASSIAGTGYTEAFF
TGTGCCAGTAGTATAGCCGGGACGGGATACACTGAAGCTTTCTTT
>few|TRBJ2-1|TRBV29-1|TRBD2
CSVHGRGYNEQFF
TGCAGCGTTCACGGGAGGGGGTACAATGAGCAGTTCTTC
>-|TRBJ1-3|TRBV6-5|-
CVRGASSGNTIYF
TGTGTAAGAGGCGCGAGCTCTGGAAACACCATATATTTT
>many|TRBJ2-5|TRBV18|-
CASSPQSYQETQYF
TGTGCCAGCTCACCACAGTCGTACCAAGAGACCCAGTACTTC
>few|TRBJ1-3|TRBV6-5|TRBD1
CASGDRAGNTIYF
TGTGCCAGCGGGGACAGGGCTGGAAACACCATATATTTT
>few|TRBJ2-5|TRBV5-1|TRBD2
CASSPRVAGEETQYF
TGCGCCAGCAGCCCGCGCGTAGCGGGGGAAGAGACCCAGTACTTC
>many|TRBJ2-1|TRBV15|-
CATSRARLWEQFF
TGTGCCACCAGCAGAGCCCGCCTTTGGGAGCAGTTCTTC
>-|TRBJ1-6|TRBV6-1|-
CASSEYRGGSYNSPLHF
TGTGCCAGCAGTGAATATAGAGGAGGCTCCTATAATTCACCCCTCCACTTT
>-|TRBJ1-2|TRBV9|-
CASSPWEGNYGYTF
TGTGCCAGCAGCCCCTGGGAGGGCAACTATGGCTACACCTTC
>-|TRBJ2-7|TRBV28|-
CASSWYYEQYF
TGTGCCAGCAGTTGGTACTACGAGCAGTACTTC
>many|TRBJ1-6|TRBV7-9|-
CASSLGGDNSPLHF
TGTGCCAGCAGCTTGGGGGGAGATAATTCACCCCTCCACTTT
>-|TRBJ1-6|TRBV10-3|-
CAITDSVSPLHF
TGTGCCATCACCGACAGTGTTTCACCCCTCCACTTT
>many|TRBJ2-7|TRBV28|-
CASSSRGERDYEQYF
TGTGCCAGCAGTTCGAGGGGGGAGCGGGATTACGAGCAGTACTTC
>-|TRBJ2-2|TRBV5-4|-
CASSRQANTGELFF
TGTGCCAGCAGCCGACAGGCGAACACCGGGGAGCTGTTTTTT
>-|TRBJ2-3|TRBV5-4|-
CASSLDGAGRTDTQYF
TGTGCCAGCAGTTTGGACGGGGCGGGGCGCACAGATACGCAGTATTTT
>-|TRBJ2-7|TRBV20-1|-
CSAIPGTSLTYEQYF
TGCAGTGCAATCCCCGGGACCAGTCTAACCTACGAGCAGTACTTC
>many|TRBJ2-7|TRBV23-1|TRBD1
CASSPMDRASYEQYF
TGCGCCAGCAGTCCCATGGACAGGGCCTCCTACGAGCAGTACTTC
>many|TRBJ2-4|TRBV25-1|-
CASSGRGGGDKNIQYF
TGTGCCAGCAGTGGGCGTGGAGGGGGAGACAAAAACATTCAGTACTTC
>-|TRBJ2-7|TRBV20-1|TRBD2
CSAVNRTSGSPYEQYF
TGCAGTGCTGTTAACCGGACTAGCGGGAGTCCCTACGAGCAGTACTTC
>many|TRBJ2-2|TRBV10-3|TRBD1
CAISVQDRVYGELFF
TGTGCCATCAGTGTTCAGGACAGGGTTTACGGGGAGCTGTTTTTT
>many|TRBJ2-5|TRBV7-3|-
CASSLLGLQETQYF
TGTGCCAGCAGCTTACTAGGTCTTCAAGAGACCCAGTACTTC
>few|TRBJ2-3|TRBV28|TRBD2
CASRHFSGGGPDTQYF
TGTGCCAGCAGACACTTTAGCGGGGGGGGCCCAGATACGCAGTATTTT
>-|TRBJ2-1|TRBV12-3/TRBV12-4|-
CASRAGTSEQFF
TGTGCCAGCAGGGCAGGGACAAGTGAGCAGTTCTTC
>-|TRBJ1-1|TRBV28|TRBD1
CASTFAGTGNTEAFF
TGTGCCAGCACCTTTGCCGGGACAGGGAACACTGAAGCTTTCTTT
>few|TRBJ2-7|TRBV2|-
CASKKQTLGKTYEQYF
TGTGCCAGCAAAAAACAGACCTTGGGAAAGACCTACGAGCAGTACTTC
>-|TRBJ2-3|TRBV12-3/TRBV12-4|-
CASSRLGQGGTDTQYF
TGTGCCAGCAGTCGATTGGGGCAGGGAGGCACAGATACGCAGTATTTT